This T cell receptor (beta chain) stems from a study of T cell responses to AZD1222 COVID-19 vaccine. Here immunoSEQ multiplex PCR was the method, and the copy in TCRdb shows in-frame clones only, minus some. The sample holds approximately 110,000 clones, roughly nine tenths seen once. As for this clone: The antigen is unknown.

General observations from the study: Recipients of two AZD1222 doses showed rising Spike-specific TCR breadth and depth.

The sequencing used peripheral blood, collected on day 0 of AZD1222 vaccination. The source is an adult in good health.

This chain's CDR3 is CASSQDAGDHEQFF. The CDR3 DNA follows: TGTGCCAGCAGCCAAGACGCGGGGGACCATGAGCAGTTCTTC. The J gene is TRBJ2-1, the V gene TRBV3-1 (or the pseudogene TRBV3-2); TRBD2 aligns across 7 bases. The CDR3 is made up of 14 amino acids. The V and J ends lost 0 bases and 8 bases, in that order; junction bases with no gene match: 4. Germline loops: CDR1 LGHDT, CDR2 YNNKEL (reference sequence).